This TCR beta chain derives from a study of CD8+ T cells in alopecia areata (dated by TCRdb to the late 2010s). Describing the broader study: Treated patients were enrolled in an open-label pilot trial of oral tofacitinib, 5 to 10 mg twice daily, for moderate-to-severe alopecia areata. Patients stayed on tofacitinib for 6 to 18 months and then had 6 months of follow-up off drug so that delayed response and recurrence could be assessed. The SALT score, which quantifies the percentage of affected scalp surface area, was used to measure disease severity in treated patients. High-throughput TCRbeta sequencing was used to examine T cell clonal expansion in alopecia areata in both the C3H/HeJ mouse model and human patients. Human TCRbeta sequencing covered scalp tissue and sorted CD4+ and CD8+ peripheral blood T cells from patchy and totalis/universalis alopecia areata patients and healthy controls. Patients on tofacitinib were biopsied at baseline and after 4 and 24 weeks of treatment, and several of the patients also had a later scalp biopsy. Clonality in the scalp was compared among normal scalp (n=4), patchy alopecia areata scalp (n=8), and alopecia totalis/universalis scalp (n=8). RNA was obtained with the PAXgene miRNA kit for fixed scalp, the miRNeasy kit for PBMCs, and the RNeasy kit for mouse skin. TCRbeta CDR3 regions were amplified by immunoSEQ multiplex PCR using 35 Vbeta forward and 13 Jbeta reverse primers. Overall study outcomes, separate from this receptor: Scalp TCR repertoire analysis is complicated because resident alphabeta T cells in normal human skin are also sequenced, whereas mouse skin is dominated by gammadelta T cells. Shared TCR sequences between patients were less evident than in mice, which may be partly attributable to HLA diversity in the patient population. During tofacitinib treatment, many expanded lesional clones stuck around in both scalp and blood, and this persistence may partly explain why relapse happens after treatment is stopped. Compared with normal scalp, lesional scalp had higher clonality and more expanded CD8+ clones, particularly in alopecia totalis/universalis, a pattern that suggests antigenic drive. Tofacitinib significantly decreased scalp clonality and the number of expanded CD8+ clones among the top 100 scalp clones. Because the treated cohort was small and had only one nonresponder, larger studies are needed to examine links between baseline CD8+ expansion and response.

To prepare the library, the immunoSEQ multiplex PCR assay was applied. For TCR sequencing, RNA was extracted from every sample and reverse transcribed into cDNA to serve as template. SuperScript III was used to make first-strand cDNA, primed with a 2:1 mix of oligo-dT and random hexamers. A synthetic immune receptor repertoire was used to assess amplification bias, and residual bias was removed computationally. Processing in the source paper ran as follows. Raw reads were preprocessed to remove errors, and CDR3 was defined according to IMGT conventions as the region from the conserved cysteine to phenylalanine. Clonality was calculated as 1 minus Shannon entropy normalized by log2 of the number of productive unique TCRs. Whether scalp clones were CD4 or CD8 was inferred by matching scalp TCRbeta sequences against CD4 and CD8 repertoires sorted from blood. TCRdb limited this immuneACCESS table to in-frame rearrangements with V and J called. A share of clones is missing; checked studies link under half to unresolved V genes, and the rest is unexplained. For V, J and clone size, that table is used; D and trimming come from the DNA. Here the sample has 180,000 or so clones; approximately 50% occur a single time. Roughly a tenth of the sample belongs to the ten largest clones.

CDR1 and CDR2 are drawn from the germline V gene: SGHAT, FQNNGV. From the cysteine through the phenylalanine, the CDR3 covers 14 amino acids. This entry keeps only the CDR3 DNA: 42 bases, framed from base 1. V is reduced by 5 bases and J by 7 bases, leaving a spacing of 14 bases between them. In the case of this clone: Its specific antigen is unknown. It has no much larger one-base neighbor in the sample; base qualities were not kept.

What the treatment or condition label conveys for this sample: oral pan-JAK inhibitor, 5-10 mg twice daily. Peripheral blood and lesional scalp punch biopsies were obtained from patients with alopecia areata. After PBMCs were isolated by density centrifugation and stained for CD3, CD4 and CD8, a FACSAria was used to sort CD4+ and CD8+ T cells. This sequence was found in a human donor with alopecia areata. The rearrangement joined TRBV11-2 to TRBJ2-2, with TRBD2 perhaps the D gene, on 5 matching bases. The sample here was CD8+ T cells sorted from blood, taken around week 52, from a patient treated with tofacitinib. The nucleotide sequence reads TGTGCCAGCAGCATTCAGGAGGTTGGCGGGGAGCTGTTTTTT. The encoded protein is CASSIQEVGGELFF. Full variable domain (CDR3 extended with the reference TRBV11-2 and TRBJ2-2 proteins): EAGVAQSPRYKIIEKRQSVAFWCNPISGHATLYWYQQILGQGPKLLIQFQNNGVVDDSQLPKDRFSAERLKGVDSTLKIQPAKLEDSAVYLCASSIQEVGGELFFGEGSRLTVL.